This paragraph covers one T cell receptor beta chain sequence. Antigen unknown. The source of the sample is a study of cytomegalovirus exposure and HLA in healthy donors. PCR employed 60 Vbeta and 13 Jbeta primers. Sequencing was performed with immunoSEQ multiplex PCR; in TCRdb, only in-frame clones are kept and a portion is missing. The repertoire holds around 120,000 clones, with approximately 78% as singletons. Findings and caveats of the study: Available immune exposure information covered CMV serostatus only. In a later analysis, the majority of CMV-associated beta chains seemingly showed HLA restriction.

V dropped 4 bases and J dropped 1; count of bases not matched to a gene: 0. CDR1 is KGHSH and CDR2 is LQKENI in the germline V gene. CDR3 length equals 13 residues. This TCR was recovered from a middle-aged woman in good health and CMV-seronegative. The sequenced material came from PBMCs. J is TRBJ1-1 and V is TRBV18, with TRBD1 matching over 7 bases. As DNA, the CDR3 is TGTGCCAGCTCACGGGACAGGAACACTGAAGCTTTCTTT. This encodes CASSRDRNTEAFF.